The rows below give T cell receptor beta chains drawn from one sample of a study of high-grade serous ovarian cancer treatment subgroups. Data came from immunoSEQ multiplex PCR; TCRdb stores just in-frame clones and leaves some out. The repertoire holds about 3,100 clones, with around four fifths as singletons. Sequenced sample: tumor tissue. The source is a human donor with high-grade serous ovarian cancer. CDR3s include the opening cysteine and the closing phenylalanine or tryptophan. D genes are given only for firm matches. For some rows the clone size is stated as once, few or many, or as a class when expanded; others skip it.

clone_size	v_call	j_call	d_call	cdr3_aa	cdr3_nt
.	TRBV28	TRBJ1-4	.	CASSSGAEKLFF	TGTGCCAGCAGTTCCGGGGCTGAAAAACTGTTTTTT
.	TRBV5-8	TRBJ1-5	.	CASSLQLAGNQPQHF	TGTGCCAGCAGCTTGCAGCTGGCAGGCAATCAGCCCCAGCATTTT
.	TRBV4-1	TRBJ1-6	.	CASSLRAPRDNSPLHF	TGCGCCAGCAGCCTTAGAGCCCCCCGAGATAATTCACCCCTCCACTTT
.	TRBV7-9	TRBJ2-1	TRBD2	CASSLALREFVEQFF	TGTGCCAGCAGCTTAGCGCTGCGGGAGTTTGTTGAGCAGTTCTTC
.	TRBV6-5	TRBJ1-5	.	CASSRGGNQPQHF	TGTGCCAGCAGCCGGGGGGGAAATCAGCCCCAGCATTTT
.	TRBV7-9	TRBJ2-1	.	CASSALGGTSNNEQFF	TGTGCCAGCAGTGCCCTAGGGGGGACATCTAACAATGAGCAGTTCTTC
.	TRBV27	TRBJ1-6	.	CASSLRMQGYNSPLHF	TGTGCCAGCAGTTTAAGGATGCAGGGCTATAATTCACCCCTCCACTTT
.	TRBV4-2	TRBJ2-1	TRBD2	CASSQEGLADNEQFF	TGTGCCAGCAGCCAAGAAGGGCTAGCGGACAATGAGCAGTTCTTC
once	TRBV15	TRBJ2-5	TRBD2	CATSSGSGGRGETQYF	TGTGCCACCAGCAGCGGGTCGGGGGGACGGGGAGAGACCCAGTACTTC
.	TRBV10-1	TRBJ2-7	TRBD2	CARGGLAGSLRTYEQYF	TGCGCCAGGGGGGGACTAGCGGGTTCGTTGCGGACCTACGAGCAGTACTTC
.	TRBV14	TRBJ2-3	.	CASSPRATDTQYF	TGTGCCAGCAGCCCAAGGGCGACAGATACGCAGTATTTT
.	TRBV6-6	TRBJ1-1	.	CASAEIMNTEAFF	TGTGCCAGCGCCGAGATCATGAACACTGAAGCTTTCTTT
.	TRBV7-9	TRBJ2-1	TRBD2	CASSFTSGDNEQFF	TGTGCCAGCAGCTTCACTAGCGGGGACAATGAGCAGTTCTTC
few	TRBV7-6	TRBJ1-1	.	CASSFRDTEAFF	TGTGCCAGCAGCTTTAGGGACACTGAAGCTTTCTTT
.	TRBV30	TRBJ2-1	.	CAWSVEWEGYNMGGQFF	TGTGCCTGGAGTGTAGAATGGGAAGGGTATAATATGGGGGGGCAGTTCTTC
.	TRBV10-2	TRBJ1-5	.	CASSPGASSNQPQHF	TGCGCCAGCAGCCCAGGGGCTTCAAGCAATCAGCCCCAGCATTTT
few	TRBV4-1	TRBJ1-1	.	CASSQTLWGARSNPEAFF	TGCGCCAGCAGCCAAACTCTGTGGGGGGCCCGCTCTAACCCTGAAGCTTTCTTT
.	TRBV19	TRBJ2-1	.	CASMGAYNEQFF	TGTGCCAGTATGGGAGCGTACAATGAGCAGTTCTTC
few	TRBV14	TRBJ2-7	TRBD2	CASSQDMSGSYF	TGTGCCAGCAGCCAAGATATGAGCGGGAGCTACTTC
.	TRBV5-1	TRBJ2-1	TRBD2	CASSLLTSGRNEQFF	TGCGCCAGCAGCTTGTTGACTAGCGGTAGGAATGAGCAGTTCTTC
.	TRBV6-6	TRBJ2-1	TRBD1	CASSLLRQGNSNEQFF	TGTGCCAGCAGTCTCCTTCGACAGGGGAATAGCAATGAGCAGTTCTTC
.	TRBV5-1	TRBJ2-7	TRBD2	CASSLVRDYSYEQYF	TGCGCCAGCAGCTTGGTCCGGGACTACTCCTACGAGCAGTACTTC
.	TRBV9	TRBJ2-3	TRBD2	CASSLSGRGADTQYF	TGTGCCAGCAGCCTTAGCGGGAGAGGGGCAGATACGCAGTATTTT
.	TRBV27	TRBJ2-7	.	CASKLSGDTYEQYF	TGTGCCAGCAAACTTAGTGGCGATACCTACGAGCAGTACTTC
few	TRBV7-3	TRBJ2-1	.	CASSFGNNEQFF	TGTGCCAGCAGTTTTGGCAACAATGAGCAGTTCTTC
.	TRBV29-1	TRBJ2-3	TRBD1	CSVVRQGGTDTQYF	TGCAGCGTTGTGCGACAGGGGGGCACAGATACGCAGTATTTT
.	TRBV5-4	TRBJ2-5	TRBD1	CASSLGGRGYQETQYF	TGTGCCAGCAGCCTTGGAGGCAGGGGGTACCAAGAGACCCAGTACTTC
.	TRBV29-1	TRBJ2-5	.	CSVVGRDHQETQYF	TGCAGCGTTGTGGGTAGGGACCACCAAGAGACCCAGTACTTC
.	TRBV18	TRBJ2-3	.	CASSPFPIDRYNTDTQYF	TGTGCCAGCTCACCATTTCCTATAGACAGGTATAACACAGATACGCAGTATTTT
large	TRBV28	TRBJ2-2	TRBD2	CASSTTSGLGELFF	TGTGCCAGCAGTACTACTAGCGGGCTCGGGGAGCTGTTTTTT
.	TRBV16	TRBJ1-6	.	CASSQEQHNSPLHF	TGTGCCAGCAGCCAAGAACAGCATAATTCACCCCTCCACTTT
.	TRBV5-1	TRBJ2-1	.	CASSLGTRGDEQFF	TGCGCCAGCAGCTTGGGGACGAGGGGCGATGAGCAGTTCTTC
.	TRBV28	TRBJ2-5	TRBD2	CASSLAGGQGETQYF	TGTGCCAGCAGTTTAGCGGGAGGTCAGGGTGAGACCCAGTACTTC
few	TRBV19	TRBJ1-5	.	CASADGTYQPQHF	TGTGCCAGCGCGGACGGAACATATCAGCCCCAGCATTTT
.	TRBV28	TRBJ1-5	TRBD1	CASLSAGQLLGQPQHF	TGTGCCAGCCTATCGGCGGGACAGCTACTGGGGCAGCCCCAGCATTTT
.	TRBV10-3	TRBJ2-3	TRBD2	CAISESLAGDTQYF	TGTGCCATCAGTGAGTCGCTAGCGGGAGATACGCAGTATTTT
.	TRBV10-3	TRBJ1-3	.	CAISEIGRGGKGSGNTIYF	TGTGCCATCAGTGAAATAGGGAGGGGGGGGAAGGGGTCTGGAAACACCATATATTTT
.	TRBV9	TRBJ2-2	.	CASSVGKGGGPRDIGELFF	TGTGCCAGCAGCGTAGGGAAAGGGGGAGGGCCGAGGGACATCGGGGAGCTGTTTTTT
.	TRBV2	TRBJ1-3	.	CASIYRDPTRNTIYF	TGTGCCAGCATTTACCGGGACCCGACGAGAAACACCATATATTTT
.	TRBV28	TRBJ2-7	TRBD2	CASLTGLAGAGEQYF	TGTGCCAGTCTGACGGGACTAGCGGGAGCGGGAGAGCAGTACTTC
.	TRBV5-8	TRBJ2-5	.	CASSFYIVTEDRETQYF	TGTGCCAGCAGCTTCTATATTGTTACCGAGGACCGAGAGACCCAGTACTTC
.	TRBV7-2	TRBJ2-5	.	CASSALGTSQETQYF	TGTGCCAGCAGCGCGCTAGGGACGTCCCAAGAGACCCAGTACTTC
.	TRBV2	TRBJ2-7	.	CASSDSAYAEQYF	TGTGCCAGCAGTGACAGCGCCTATGCGGAGCAGTACTTC
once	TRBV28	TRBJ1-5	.	CASSPPPMFGQPQHF	TGTGCCAGCAGCCCCCCCCCGATGTTTGGACAGCCCCAGCATTTT
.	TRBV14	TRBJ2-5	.	CASSPGMEYQETQYF	TGTGCCAGCAGCCCCGGGATGGAGTACCAAGAGACCCAGTACTTC
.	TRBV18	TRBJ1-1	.	CASSQGGGPGTEAFF	TGTGCCAGCTCCCAAGGGGGGGGACCGGGGACTGAAGCTTTCTTT
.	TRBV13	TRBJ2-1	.	CASSLGPGQSGEQFF	TGTGCCAGCAGCTTAGGACCGGGACAAAGCGGTGAGCAGTTCTTC
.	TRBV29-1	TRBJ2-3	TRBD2	CSAATSGRADTQYF	TGCAGCGCCGCGACTAGCGGGAGGGCGGATACGCAGTATTTT